A single sample is the source of the 16 T cell receptor beta chains below, sequenced in a study of cytomegalovirus exposure and HLA in healthy donors. PCR employed 60 Vbeta and 13 Jbeta primers. Assay used: immunoSEQ multiplex PCR; TCRdb lists only in-frame clones, some missing. Here the sample spans approximately 180,000 clones, about three quarters being singletons. Source material: PBMCs. The receptors were sampled from a woman aged 25 to 45 in good health and CMV-seropositive.

This chain joins TRBV6-6 and TRBJ2-1, with TRBD2 matching 13 bases. CDR3 length equals 16 residues. Germline assignment: CDR1 MNHNY and CDR2 SVGAGI (reference sequence). After removal of 6 bases from V and 7 bases from J, the junction contained 9 bases not matched to a gene. CDR3 protein: CASSTSGRGRRNEQFF. CDR3 bases: TGTGCCAGCAGCACTAGCGGGAGGGGTCGGCGTAATGAGCAGTTCTTC.

The V and J genes are TRBV11-3 and TRBJ2-5; the match to TRBD2 covers 12 bases. The CDR3 extends over 15 amino acids. Germline V gives CDR1 SGHNT, CDR2 YENEEA. With V trimmed by 5 bases and J by 4 bases, 5 bases remained unmatched. DNA of the CDR3: TGTGCCAGCAGCCCGGGACTAGCGGGTGGAGAGACCCAGTACTTC. Protein product: CASSPGLAGGETQYF. Supplemented by reference TRBV11-3 and TRBJ2-5, the full variable domain reads EAGVVQSPRYKIIEKKQPVAFWCNPISGHNTLYWYLQNLGQGPELLIRYENEEAVDDSQLPKDRFSAERLKGVDSTLKIQPAELGDSAVYLCASSPGLAGGETQYFGPGTRLLVL.

The table lists this clone with a count of one. The chain recombines TRBV4-2 with TRBJ1-1; possibly TRBD1 for D (5 bases). This CDR3 comprises 19 residues. V lost 0 bases, J lost 2 bases, and 22 bases lay in between. Looked up from germline, CDR1 is LGHNA and CDR2 is YNFKEQ. The CDR3 sequence is CASSQEVIGVGQLNTEAFF. The DNA of the CDR3 is TGTGCCAGCAGCCAAGAGGTAATAGGGGTTGGCCAGCTTAACACTGAAGCTTTCTTT.

This chain joins TRBV4-3 and TRBJ2-1; D not certain. Trimming cost V 1 base and J 8 bases, with 9 bases left between them. Germline V gives CDR1 LGHNA, CDR2 YSLEER. The CDR3 consists of 13 residues. CDR3 nucleotides: TGCGCCAGCAGCCAAGGACATCGCGATGAGCAGTTCTTC. Protein product: CASSQGHRDEQFF.

The gene calls are TRBV28 and TRBJ2-1, with TRBD2 matching 15 bases. This CDR3 is built from 20 residues. V was pared by 2 bases and J by 6 bases, with 14 bases of the junction left unmatched. CDR1 and CDR2 from the germline V gene are MDHEN and SYDVKM. CDR3 nucleotide sequence: TGTGCCAGCAGTTTACCCCCGGGACTAGCGGGAGGACCCGCTCTCAATGAGCAGTTCTTC. Protein product: CASSLPPGLAGGPALNEQFF.

This clone was observed a few times. The chain joins TRBV25-1 to TRBJ1-4; D is uncertain. CDR1 is MGHDK and CDR2 is SYGVNS in the germline V gene. The CDR3 is 14 amino acids. Deletions cut 3 bases from V and 0 bases from J, with 5 bases between. The CDR3 nucleotides are TGTGCCAGCAGTGACAGGTCAACTAATGAAAAACTGTTTTTT. This codes for CASSDRSTNEKLFF.

This sequence joins TRBV29-1 and TRBJ2-1; 11 bases line up with TRBD2. The germline CDR1 and CDR2 sequences are SQVTM and ANQGSEA. The CDR3 extends over 15 amino acids. V lost 5 bases, J lost 4 bases, and 7 bases stayed unmatched. CDR3: CSVTIAGGQYNEQFF. Written as DNA, the CDR3 is TGCAGCGTTACTATAGCGGGAGGGCAGTACAATGAGCAGTTCTTC.

The V and J genes are TRBV7-2 and TRBJ2-7, with D perhaps TRBD2 (7 bases). This CDR3 has 16 amino acids. Trimming removed 5 bases at V and 4 bases at J, with 21 bases between. Germline values: CDR1 SGHTA, CDR2 FQGNSA. CDR3 DNA: TGTGCCAGCAGCCCCCGAGAGGGGGGGCAGGGTTACGAGCAGTACTTC. This translates into CASSPREGGQGYEQYF.

J is TRBJ2-5 and V is TRBV5-1; possibly TRBD1 for D (6 bases). The V and J ends lost 3 bases and 5 bases respectively, with 11 bases between them. CDR3 length equals 13 residues. The germline gives CDR1 SGHRS, CDR2 YFSETQ. The CDR3 bases are TGCGCCAGCAGCTCGGACCAGGGGGAGACCCAGTACTTC. The encoded protein is CASSSDQGETQYF. The whole variable domain, remainder taken from reference TRBV5-1 and TRBJ2-5, is KAGVTQTPRYLIKTRGQQVTLSCSPISGHRSVSWYQQTPGQGLQFLFEYFSETQRNKGNFPGRFSGRQFSNSRSEMNVSTLELGDSALYLCASSSDQGETQYFGPGTRLLVL.

V is TRBV28 and J is TRBJ2-1; TRBD2 agrees at 7 bases. Germline V lookup: CDR1 MDHEN, CDR2 SYDVKM. J was trimmed by 2 bases and V by 10 bases; bases with no gene match: 14. The length of the CDR3 is 16 residues. CDR3 coding DNA: TGTGCCACCCTCCCTCCGCGGGGGATTCCCTACAATGAGCAGTTCTTC. Encoded protein: CATLPPRGIPYNEQFF.

The rearrangement links TRBV28 to TRBJ2-3, with TRBD2 matching 8 bases. Germline V lookup: CDR1 MDHEN, CDR2 SYDVKM. There are 16 residues in the CDR3. V lost 3 bases and J lost 3; bases outside the gene matches: 8. The CDR3 DNA sequence: TGTGCCAGCAGTTTTCAGTCGGGGGGGCGGACAGATACGCAGTATTTT. Translated, it gives CASSFQSGGRTDTQYF.

CDR3 DNA: TGTGCCTGGAGTGGAGAGGTCTCACAGTACTTC. This encodes CAWSGEVSQYF. The chain carries TRBV30 and TRBJ2-7; unclear D gene. The germline CDR1 and CDR2 sequences are GTSNPN and SVGIG (reference sequence). This CDR3 region has 11 residues. V was shortened by 1 base and J by 10 bases, with 11 bases between the two germline ends.

This clone was recorded only once. This chain connects TRBV29-1 to TRBJ1-1; D remains ambiguous. V shed 3 bases and J shed 3 bases, with 11 bases lying between them. Per the germline V gene, CDR1 is SQVTM and CDR2 is ANQGSEA. The CDR3 spans 13 residues. Here the CDR3 DNA reads TGCAGCGTTGATCGGTTCCGGGACACTGAAGCTTTCTTT. Amino acids: CSVDRFRDTEAFF.

The J gene is TRBJ2-5, the V gene TRBV27; 7 nucleotides line up with TRBD2. This CDR3 contains 16 residues. V was pared by 2 bases and J by 4 bases, with 10 bases of the junction left unmatched. CDR1 and CDR2 from the germline V gene are MNHEY and SMNVEV (reference sequence). The CDR3 loop reads CASSLNGAGVRETQYF. As DNA, the CDR3 is TGTGCCAGCAGTTTAAACGGGGCGGGAGTGCGAGAGACCCAGTACTTC.

V is TRBV15 and J is TRBJ2-7, with D possibly being TRBD1 (5 bases). The V and J ends lost 6 bases and 3 bases respectively, with 9 bases between them. Looked up from germline, CDR1 is LNHNV and CDR2 is YYDKDF (reference sequence). The CDR3 spans 12 residues. This CDR3 reads CATRDNLYEQYF. The CDR3 region has the DNA TGTGCCACCAGGGACAACCTCTACGAGCAGTACTTC.

V gene TRBV2 combines with J gene TRBJ2-5; TRBD2 matches at 7 bases. V was pared by 6 bases and J by 4 bases, with 5 bases of the junction left unmatched. From germline, CDR1 is SNHLY and CDR2 FYNNEI. The CDR3 extends over 13 amino acids. DNA for the CDR3: TGTGCCAGCAGCCTACTAGCGCTAGAGACCCAGTACTTC. Amino acids: CASSLLALETQYF.